A single TCR beta chain is shown here with its context. The sample is drawn from a study of cytomegalovirus exposure and HLA in healthy donors. Study context: HLA-typed donors were the source of about 85 million unique TCRs, which an early data release held.

The PCR ran on 60 Vbeta and 13 Jbeta primers. The table came from immunoSEQ multiplex PCR; TCRdb's copy has only in-frame clones and leaves some out. The sample shows fewer than 150,000 clones, about 78% of them seen only once. The TCR comes from a man between 18 and 29 years old in good health and CMV-seronegative. Sample: PBMCs.

The chain's CDR3 is CASSLAVVNEQYF. The CDR3 DNA follows: TGCGCCAGCAGCTTGGCCGTTGTAAACGAGCAGTACTTC. The chain combines TRBV5-1 with TRBJ2-5, with D unresolved. The J call is uncertain, as TRBJ2-7 better fits the DNA end. Germline V gene sequence: CDR1 SGHRS, CDR2 YFSETQ. The CDR3 sequence is 13 residues long.